The 8 T cell receptor beta chains below all came from one sample that was sequenced in a study of T cell responses to AZD1222 COVID-19 vaccine. The repertoire was sequenced with immunoSEQ multiplex PCR; TCRdb's copy has only in-frame clones and lacks some. The sample consists of roughly 120,000 clones, roughly 91% of them appearing once. The source material was peripheral blood, sampled 28 days after the second AZD1222 dose. The receptors were gathered from an adult who received the AZD1222 COVID-19 vaccine.

The V call is TRBV7-7, the J call TRBJ1-1; D unresolved. Trimming removed 0 bases at V and 4 bases at J, with 9 bases between. Germline V gene sequence: CDR1 SSHAT, CDR2 FNYEAQ (reference sequence). The CDR3 is 14 amino acids. The CDR3 loop reads CASSLAPESTEAFF. In nucleotides, the CDR3 is TGTGCCAGCAGCTTAGCGCCGGAGAGCACTGAAGCTTTCTTT.

The V gene is TRBV5-6, the J gene TRBJ1-5, with D perhaps matching TRBD1 (5 bases). The CDR3 loop spans 14 amino acids. The germline V gene encodes CDR1 SGHDT and CDR2 YYEEEE. Trimming left V 0 bases short and J 7 bases short, with 11 bases between. The CDR3 region is CASSLGGGVQPQHF. CDR3 in DNA: TGTGCCAGCAGCTTGGGGGGGGGAGTACAGCCCCAGCATTTT.

This clone has a single count. The chain employs TRBV5-4 and TRBJ2-1; the match to TRBD2 covers 8 bases. Germline loops: CDR1 SGHNT, CDR2 YYREEE (reference sequence). The CDR3 totals 17 residues. V was pared by 4 bases and J by 3 bases, with 12 bases of the junction left unmatched. The CDR3 is CASSPKRAGAFYNEQFF. DNA of the CDR3: TGTGCCAGCAGCCCGAAGAGAGCGGGAGCGTTCTACAATGAGCAGTTCTTC.

The chain couples TRBV18 to TRBJ2-3; TRBD2 agrees at 7 bases. CDR1 KGHSH and CDR2 LQKENI come from the germline V gene. Trimming cost V 1 base and J 4 bases; bases outside gene matches: 5. This CDR3 spans 15 amino acids. The CDR3 spells CASSPRGLVADTQYF. CDR3 sequence (DNA): TGTGCCAGCTCACCACGTGGACTAGTGGCAGATACGCAGTATTTT. The full variable domain, with the rest looked up from reference TRBV18 and TRBJ2-3, is NAGVMQNPRHLVRRRGQEARLRCSPMKGHSHVYWYRQLPEEGLKFMVYLQKENIIDESGMPKERFSAEFPKEGPSILRIQQVVRGDSAAYFCASSPRGLVADTQYFGPGTRLTVL.

V usage is TRBV5-1 and J usage is TRBJ1-1; 8 bases align to TRBD1. V lost 1 base, J lost 3 bases, and 5 bases stayed unmatched. The CDR3 covers 15 residues. Germline V gene lookup returns CDR1 SGHRS and CDR2 YFSETQ. This CDR3 is CASSLHRGRYTEAFF. CDR3 DNA sequence: TGCGCCAGCAGCTTGCACAGGGGGAGATACACTGAAGCTTTCTTT.

This chain connects TRBV5-5 to TRBJ2-1; D is unresolved. CDR3 length: 14 residues. Germline V gives CDR1 SGHKS, CDR2 YYEKEE (reference sequence). V was clipped by 0 bases and J by 5 bases, with 9 bases between them. The CDR3 is CASSLVPGNNEQFF. The CDR3 DNA reads as TGTGCCAGCAGCTTGGTTCCGGGTAACAATGAGCAGTTCTTC.

The V call is TRBV19, the J call TRBJ1-1; D remains unclear. The ends were cut back, 5 bases at V and 2 bases at J, with 12 bases in the middle. This CDR3 is 14 amino acids long. The germline V gene has CDR1 LNHDA and CDR2 SQIVND (reference sequence). CDR3 sequence: CASSPPPLNTEAFF. As DNA, the CDR3 is TGTGCCAGTAGTCCCCCCCCGCTTAACACTGAAGCTTTCTTT.

V usage is TRBV3-1 (or the pseudogene TRBV3-2) and J usage is TRBJ2-3; maybe TRBD2 (5 bases). The germline V and J ends were trimmed by 1 base and 15 bases, with 20 bases remaining between them. This CDR3 has 14 residues. Germline-derived CDR1 and CDR2 are LGHDT and YNNKEL (reference sequence). The CDR3 region has the DNA TGTGCCAGCAGCCAAGGAGTAGGGAGAGATACGGGATATTTT. It is translated as CASSQGVGRDTGYF.